This TCR beta chain was sequenced in a study of T cell responses to AZD1222 COVID-19 vaccine. This CDR3 contains 13 residues. Trimming left V 3 bases short and J 3 bases short, with 7 bases between. The V gene's germline CDR1 is LNHDA and CDR2 SQIVND (reference sequence). Study-level points and caveats: Just 5 or 6 AZD1222 recipients tested seropositive at baseline. In the spike-specific TCR repertoire, nearly half reportedly target unmutated variant regions. Spike regions recognized by vaccine-associated CD4 TCRs spanned the protein, led by 160-218 and 743-854.

Concerning this clone: Antigen specificity is unknown.

Profiling relied on immunoSEQ multiplex PCR, and the TCRdb table lists in-frame clones only, not all of them. In the table there are more than 140,000 clones, about 87% of which are singletons. The chain has TRBV19 and TRBJ2-3; D might be TRBD2 (5 bases). The source was peripheral blood, collected on day 0 of MenACWY control vaccination. This TCR was recovered from an adult in good health. The CDR3, as DNA: TGTGCCAGTAGTATTAGGAGGACAGATACGCAGTATTTT. Translation: CASSIRRTDTQYF.